This T cell receptor (beta chain) was obtained from a study of prognosis after radiotherapy for stage I lung cancer. Study-wide background: Median age was 74.5 years (roughly 50 to 84) among more than 10 men and more than five women.

V lost 6 bases, J lost 0 bases, and 4 bases stayed unmatched. The V gene's germline CDR1 is ENHRY and CDR2 SYGVKD. The length of the CDR3 is 14 residues. Amplicons of TCR beta CDR3 were generated from genomic DNA by two-round multiplex PCR. TRBV and TRBJ genes each had their own specific primers in first-round PCR. A single record per CDR3 protein comes from TCRdb applying MiXCR to the multiplex PCR reads. The sample yields around 26,000 distinct CDR3 sequences, 30% seen once. This clonotype came up many times. The chain is built from TRBV10-3 and TRBJ2-7; 8 bases match TRBD1. Sequenced here: PBMCs, sampled before or after stereotactic body radiation therapy (not recorded which). The TCR sequence derives from a donor over 45 with non-small cell lung cancer. The chain's CDR3 is CAIRGQESSYEQYF. CDR3 DNA sequence: TGTGCCATCAGGGGACAGGAAAGCTCCTACGAGCAGTACTTC.